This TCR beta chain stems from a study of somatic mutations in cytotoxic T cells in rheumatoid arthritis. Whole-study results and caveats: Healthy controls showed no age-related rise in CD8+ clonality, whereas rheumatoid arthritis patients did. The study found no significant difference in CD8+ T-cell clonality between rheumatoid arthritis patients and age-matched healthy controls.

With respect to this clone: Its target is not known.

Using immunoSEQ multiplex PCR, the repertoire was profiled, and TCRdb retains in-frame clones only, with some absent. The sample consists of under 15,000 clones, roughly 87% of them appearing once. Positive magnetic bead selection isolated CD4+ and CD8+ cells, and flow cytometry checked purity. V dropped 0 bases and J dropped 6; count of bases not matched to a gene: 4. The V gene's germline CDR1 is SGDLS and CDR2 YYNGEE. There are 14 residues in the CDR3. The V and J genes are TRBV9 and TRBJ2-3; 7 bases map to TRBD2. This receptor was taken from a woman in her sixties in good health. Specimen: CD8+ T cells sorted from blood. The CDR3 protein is CASSVGGGWDTQYF. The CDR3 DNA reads TGTGCCAGCAGCGTAGGGGGGGGTTGGGATACGCAGTATTTT.